The clone carrying this T cell receptor (beta chain) showed up just a few times. Its antigen is not identified. The data were taken from a study of human T cells and chemical hapten exposure. Each CDR3 protein is one row after TCRdb ran MiXCR on the RACE reads. Of over 150,000 distinct CDR3 sequences in the sample, approximately 30% were seen once. The CDR3 runs 14 residues. The V and J ends lost 0 bases and 3 bases respectively, with 9 bases between them. CDR1 is SGHRS, CDR2 YFSETQ, per germline. Study-level points and caveats: Patch test score tracked positively with PT1 expanded TCR counts. TCRs at high frequency, those above 1 in 1000, did not change with DPC sensitization.

This sample's time point: patch test 3, about 24 weeks after DPC sensitization. Treatment described: therapeutic diphenylcyclopropenone sensitization with weekly scalp DPC. Investigators collected blood before applying each patch test. This receptor was taken from a woman under 30 with alopecia areata. Some clones in this sample may be carry-over from other donors' samples. The chain uses TRBV5-1 and TRBJ1-1; D is perhaps TRBD1 (5 bases). Here the sequenced sample was whole blood, taken in connection with sensitization to the hapten diphenylcyclopropenone (DPC). The CDR3 nucleotides read TGCGCCAGCAGCTTGGCCAGGGACCACACTGAAGCTTTCTTT. Translating it yields CASSLARDHTEAFF.